The clone carrying this T cell receptor beta chain is a singleton in its sample. The antigen is unknown. With 6 bases clipped from V and 10 bases from J, the junction kept 3 bases outside the gene matches. CDR1 and CDR2 from the germline V gene are MNHEY and SVGAGI. The CDR3 totals 11 residues. These data originate in a study of vaccination effects on CD4 cells after COVID-19. CD4+ T cells were isolated after less than 12 days of culture. Each participant was administered two doses of either the BNT162b2 or the mRNA-1273 vaccine. Nucleocapsid antibodies stayed negative before and after vaccination, showing no earlier SARS-CoV-2 infection. Researchers swapped half the medium for IL-2 medium on both days 3 and 7. TCRdb's table, derived via immunoSEQ multiplex PCR, lists solely in-frame clones and lacks some. There are around 50,000 clones in the sample; around 70% occur only once, and over 6.5% lies in the top ten.

This sequence was found in a human donor who received a COVID-19 vaccine. The J gene is TRBJ2-1, the V gene TRBV6-5, with TRBD1 matching over 7 bases. This material consisted of CD4+ T cells from PBMCs cultured without peptide, taken after COVID-19 vaccination. CDR3 nucleotides: TGTGCCAGCAGCACAGGGGTGGAGCAGTTCTTC. This codes for CASSTGVEQFF.